This TCR beta chain stems from a study of beta chain features in type 1 diabetes. Germline values: CDR1 LNHDA, CDR2 SQIVND (reference sequence). The CDR3 spans 15 residues. V lost 6 bases to trimming and J lost 2 bases; unmatched junction nucleotides: 1. Details on this clone: The antigen is unknown.

Reverse transcription of all isolated RNA meant that expressed TCRB transcripts were sequenced. Average reads for naive, central memory and regulatory T cell samples were several million. This table comes from immunoSEQ multiplex PCR, and its TCRdb copy is limited to in-frame clones, with some not included. The sample holds 300,000 to 450,000 clones, around 13% seen once. Overall study findings and caveats: In all four CD4+ subsets, TCRB CDR3 length was significantly, moderately reduced in type 1 diabetes.

This sequence was found in a young woman with type 1 diabetes. This chain links TRBV19 with TRBJ2-1; 13 nucleotides line up with TRBD2. The sample taken for sequencing was naive CD4+ T cells from blood. CDR3: CASSTSGGAYNEQFF. The CDR3 DNA reads as TGTGCCAGTAGCACTAGCGGGGGGGCCTACAATGAGCAGTTCTTC.